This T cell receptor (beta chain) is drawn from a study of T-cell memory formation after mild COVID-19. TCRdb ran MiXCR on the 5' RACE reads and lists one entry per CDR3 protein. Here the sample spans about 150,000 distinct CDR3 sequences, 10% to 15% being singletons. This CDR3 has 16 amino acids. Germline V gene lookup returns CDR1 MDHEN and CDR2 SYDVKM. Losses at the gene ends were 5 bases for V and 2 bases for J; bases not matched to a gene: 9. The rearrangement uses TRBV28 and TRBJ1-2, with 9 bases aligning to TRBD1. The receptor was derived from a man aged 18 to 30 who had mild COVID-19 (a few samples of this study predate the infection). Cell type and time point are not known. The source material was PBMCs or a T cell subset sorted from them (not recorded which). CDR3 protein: CASSTPTGGSNYGYTF. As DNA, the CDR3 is TGTGCCAGCAGTACTCCTACAGGGGGCTCCAACTATGGCTACACCTTC.